A selection of T cell receptor beta chains follows, all from one sample in a study of cytomegalovirus exposure and HLA in healthy donors. Assay used: immunoSEQ multiplex PCR; TCRdb lists only in-frame clones, some missing. The top ten hold 1.2% of the sample, which has some 100,000 clones, 65% to 90% seen once. Sample: PBMCs. The receptors come from a woman aged 18-29 years in good health and CMV-seronegative. Each CDR3 is given with its conserved first and last residue. Fields, in order: clone size, V gene, J gene, D gene, CDR3 length, CDR3 protein, CDR3 DNA. The D gene is left open where the match is weak. Clone size, where shown, is once, few, many, or a class for clones that have expanded.

>.|TRBV6-1|TRBJ2-1|TRBD2|19
CASSASRTSGRSSYNEQFF
TGTGCCAGCAGTGCATCTAGGACTAGCGGTAGGAGCTCCTACAATGAGCAGTTCTTC
>.|TRBV6-1|TRBJ2-3|TRBD1|18
CASSESRVAGGRADTQYF
TGTGCCAGCAGTGAATCTCGGGTGGCAGGGGGCAGGGCAGATACGCAGTATTTT
>.|TRBV9|TRBJ1-5|.|13
CASSVVPGKPQHF
TGTGCCAGCAGCGTCGTTCCAGGAAAGCCCCAGCATTTT
>.|TRBV13|TRBJ2-7|TRBD2|14
CASSLTSESYEQYF
TGTGCCAGCAGCTTAACTAGCGAATCCTACGAGCAGTACTTC
>.|TRBV2|TRBJ2-1|TRBD2|19
CASSEAPLTQRGRINEQFF
TGTGCCAGCAGTGAAGCCCCTTTAACTCAGCGGGGTCGGATTAATGAGCAGTTCTTC
>.|TRBV2|TRBJ2-7|.|13
CASIGHPNYEQYF
TGTGCCAGCATTGGACACCCGAATTACGAGCAGTACTTC
>.|TRBV7-9|TRBJ2-5|.|16
CASSSRGVATEETQYF
TGTGCCAGCAGCTCCCGCGGTGTAGCGACGGAAGAGACCCAGTACTTC
>.|TRBV4-3|TRBJ2-6|TRBD1|16
CASSHEQGTGANVLTF
TGCGCCAGCAGCCATGAACAGGGGACTGGGGCCAACGTCCTGACTTTC
>few|TRBV6-5|TRBJ1-3|.|12
CASHSSGNTIYF
TGTGCCAGCCACAGCTCTGGAAACACCATATATTTT
>.|TRBV6-5|TRBJ2-1|.|14
CASSYSIGRDEQFF
TGTGCCAGCAGTTACTCCATCGGGCGGGATGAGCAGTTCTTC
>.|TRBV11-1|TRBJ2-7|TRBD1|15
CASSLPGQGTYEQYF
TGTGCCAGCAGCCTCCCGGGACAGGGGACCTACGAGCAGTACTTC
>.|TRBV29-1|TRBJ2-3|TRBD2|16
CSVEGGLATGTDTQYF
TGCAGCGTTGAAGGGGGACTAGCCACTGGCACAGATACGCAGTATTTT
>.|TRBV19|TRBJ2-1|TRBD2|14
CASINSGRGNEQFF
TGTGCCAGTATCAATAGCGGGAGAGGTAATGAGCAGTTCTTC
>few|TRBV6-1|TRBJ2-6|TRBD1|14
CATRTGAGANVLTF
TGTGCCACAAGGACAGGGGCTGGGGCCAACGTCCTGACTTTC
>.|TRBV4-1|TRBJ2-1|TRBD2|15
CASSHLAGALNEQFF
TGCGCCAGCAGCCACTTAGCGGGAGCCCTCAATGAGCAGTTCTTC
>.|TRBV29-1|TRBJ2-4|TRBD2|13
CSVAVGGRDIQYF
TGCAGCGTTGCTGTCGGGGGGAGGGACATTCAGTACTTC
>.|TRBV4-1|TRBJ2-5|TRBD2|17
CASSQDDSGGEEETQYF
TGCGCCAGCAGCCAAGATGACAGCGGGGGGGAAGAAGAGACCCAGTACTTC
>.|TRBV19|TRBJ2-3|.|12
CASSIQGGGLYF
TGTGCCAGTAGTATACAGGGAGGCGGGTTGTATTTT
>few|TRBV19|TRBJ1-1|.|14
CASSIGTVNTEAFF
TGTGCCAGTAGTATAGGCACGGTGAACACTGAAGCTTTCTTT
>.|TRBV2|TRBJ2-3|TRBD2|14
CASRTSGGTDTQYF
TGTGCCAGCAGGACTAGCGGGGGCACAGATACGCAGTATTTT
>.|TRBV4-1|TRBJ2-1|TRBD2|15
CASSQVAGDHNEQFF
TGCGCCAGCAGCCAAGTAGCGGGGGACCACAATGAGCAGTTCTTC
>few|TRBV4-3|TRBJ2-1|TRBD2|20
CASSQRYEREDPLSYNEQFF
TGCGCCAGCAGCCAACGATATGAGCGGGAGGACCCCCTTTCCTACAATGAGCAGTTCTTC
>.|TRBV6-5|TRBJ2-1|.|14
CASSPGESYNEQFF
TGTGCCAGCTCCCCGGGAGAATCCTACAATGAGCAGTTCTTC
>.|TRBV29-1|TRBJ2-7|TRBD1|13
CSVEGDRASEQYF
TGCAGCGTTGAGGGGGACAGGGCTAGCGAGCAGTACTTC
>.|TRBV28|TRBJ2-3|TRBD2|18
CASSLGLASGRSTDTQYF
TGTGCCAGCAGTTTAGGGTTGGCTAGCGGGAGGAGCACAGATACGCAGTATTTT
>.|TRBV10-3|TRBJ1-2|TRBD1|13
CAISEKGADGYTF
TGTGCCATCAGTGAGAAGGGGGCGGATGGCTACACCTTC
>once|TRBV7-8|TRBJ2-1|TRBD2|19
CASSLERGGPSRGDNEQFF
TGTGCCAGCAGCTTAGAGCGGGGGGGTCCTAGTCGGGGGGACAATGAGCAGTTCTTC